Following are 25 T cell receptor beta chains from one sample sequenced in a study of cytomegalovirus exposure and HLA in healthy donors. It was with 60 Vbeta and 13 Jbeta primers that the PCR ran. Generated by immunoSEQ multiplex PCR, the TCRdb table keeps only in-frame clones and is missing some. The data hold approximately 59,000 clones, with approximately 60% observed a single time. The source material was PBMCs. These receptor sequences come from a young man in good health and CMV-seronegative.

The chain couples TRBV5-1 to TRBJ2-3, with 13 nucleotides matching TRBD2. Germline assignment: CDR1 SGHRS and CDR2 YFSETQ. The V segment lost 3 bases and the J segment 2 bases; nucleotides outside the gene matches: 3. CDR3 size: 16 residues. CDR3 amino acids: CASSWGLAGPTDTQYF. CDR3 in DNA: TGCGCCAGCAGCTGGGGACTAGCGGGACCCACAGATACGCAGTATTTT.

On this clone itself: Distinct nucleotide sequences in the sample also encode this CDR3. V gene TRBV30 combines with J gene TRBJ1-5, with a possible D match to TRBD1 (5 bases). V was cut by 0 bases and J by 4 bases, with 10 bases left in between. The germline CDR1 and CDR2 sequences are GTSNPN and SVGIG (reference sequence). The CDR3 sequence is 14 residues long. The CDR3 loop is CAWSVGQRNQPQHF. CDR3 coding DNA: TGTGCCTGGAGTGTGGGGCAGCGTAATCAGCCCCAGCATTTT.

This clone turned up a few times. J is TRBJ1-3 and V is TRBV11-2; 7 positions agree with TRBD1. Trimming removed 1 base from V and 7 bases from J; junction bases left unmatched: 4. The CDR3 has 14 amino acids. Germline lookup yields CDR1 SGHAT and CDR2 FQNNGV. The CDR3 loop reads CASSLVARGNTIYF. The CDR3 DNA reads TGTGCCAGCAGCTTAGTGGCCAGGGGGAACACCATATATTTT.

The gene calls are TRBV29-1 and TRBJ1-1; a possible D gene is TRBD1 (6 bases). The V end lost 6 bases, the J end lost 7 bases, and 9 bases lay between the germline ends. This CDR3 region has 10 residues. Germline V gene data show CDR1 as SQVTM and CDR2 as ANQGSEA. CDR3 protein: CSVSDSEAFF. CDR3 sequence (DNA): TGCAGCGTGTCGGACAGTGAAGCTTTCTTT.

The chain has TRBV7-9 and TRBJ1-2; no clear D. Germline CDR1 SEHNR, CDR2 FQNEAQ (reference sequence). V lost 5 bases and J 4 bases, leaving 14 bases between the germline ends. The length of the CDR3 is 14 residues. CDR3 in amino acids: CASSTDGLVYGYTF. The CDR3 DNA reads as TGTGCCAGCAGCACGGACGGACTCGTCTATGGCTACACCTTC.

The table lists this clone with a count of one. The chain combines TRBV6-5 with TRBJ1-1; 8 positions agree with TRBD1. The V segment lost 7 bases and the J segment 1 base; nucleotides outside the gene matches: 8. The CDR3 loop spans 15 amino acids. CDR1 and CDR2 (germline): MNHEY, SVGAGI. For the CDR3, the DNA is TGTGCCAGCACCCGGGGGGACAGGCGGAACACTGAAGCTTTCTTT. Translating gives CASTRGDRRNTEAFF.

The chain employs TRBV23-1 and TRBJ1-2; D might be TRBD1 (6 bases). TRBV23-1 is filed as an ORF, its function uncertain. V was pared by 2 bases and J by 3 bases, with 16 bases between. The length of the CDR3 is 16 residues. CDR3 residues: CASSQPSAGDDYGYTF. CDR3 DNA sequence: TGCGCCAGCAGTCAACCTTCGGCAGGGGATGACTATGGCTACACCTTC.

This clone has a handful of counts. The chain carries TRBV7-3 and TRBJ2-3, with D tentatively TRBD2 (7 bases). Germline V gives CDR1 SGHTA, CDR2 FQGTGA. CDR3 length: 14 amino acids. The V and J ends lost 3 bases and 6 bases respectively, with 13 bases between them. The CDR3 spells CASSFSGGRDTQYF. CDR3 nucleotides: TGTGCCAGCAGCTTCTCGGGGGGCCGTGATACGCAGTATTTT.

The rearrangement links TRBV6-5 to TRBJ1-4, with 9 bases aligning to TRBD1. The CDR3 sequence is 15 residues long. Germline CDR1 and CDR2: MNHEY and SVGAGI. V lost 7 bases and J lost 11; bases outside the gene matches: 14. The CDR3 sequence is CASTGPGTGIGKLFF. The DNA for the CDR3 is TGTGCCAGCACTGGACCCGGGACAGGGATAGGGAAACTGTTTTTT.

This clone was counted only a few times. Here the CDR3 DNA reads TGTGCCTGGAGTGTCCCCACAGGGTCCCAGTTCTTC. This encodes CAWSVPTGSQFF. V and J are TRBV30 and TRBJ2-1, with a weak D call TRBD1 (6 bases). Germline loops: CDR1 GTSNPN, CDR2 SVGIG (reference sequence). The CDR3 length is 12 residues. Between the trimmed V and J ends, which lost 0 bases and 13 bases, there was a span of 13 bases.

The V gene is TRBV5-4, the J gene TRBJ2-2; 11 nucleotides line up with TRBD2. CDR1 is SGHNT and CDR2 is YYREEE in the germline V gene (reference sequence). V lost 4 bases and J lost 1; bases outside the gene matches: 3. The CDR3 sequence is 16 residues long. The CDR3 DNA reads TGTGCCAGCAGCCTTGGACTAGCGGGGAACACCGGGGAGCTGTTTTTT. This gives the protein CASSLGLAGNTGELFF. Using reference TRBV5-4 and TRBJ2-2 for the parts outside the CDR3, the full variable domain is ETGVTQSPTHLIKTRGQQVTLRCSSQSGHNTVSWYQQALGQGPQFIFQYYREEENGRGNFPPRFSGLQFPNYSSELNVNALELDDSALYLCASSLGLAGNTGELFFGEGSRLTVL.

This clone has more than one count but fewer than ten. The chain couples TRBV2 to TRBJ2-1, with D perhaps matching TRBD2 (5 bases). With 0 bases removed from V and 0 bases from J, the gap between germline ends came to 6 bases. The CDR3 extends over 15 amino acids. CDR1 is SNHLY and CDR2 is FYNNEI in the germline V gene. The CDR3 loop is CASSEAGSSYNEQFF. The CDR3 DNA reads as TGTGCCAGCAGTGAAGCGGGGAGCTCCTACAATGAGCAGTTCTTC.

In its sample, this clone was seen a few times. This chain uses TRBV18 with TRBJ1-6; the match to TRBD1 covers 7 bases. Germline-derived CDR1 and CDR2 are KGHSH and LQKENI. This CDR3 contains 14 residues. The trim removed 3 bases at V and 10 bases at J, leaving 6 bases unmatched. The CDR3 reads CASSPRDSRSPLHF. CDR3 sequence (DNA): TGTGCCAGCTCACCCCGGGACAGTCGATCACCCCTCCACTTT.

The chain has TRBV28 and TRBJ1-2, with D possibly matching TRBD1 (6 bases). V dropped 2 bases and J dropped 3 bases, with 10 bases sitting between them. The V gene's germline CDR1 is MDHEN and CDR2 SYDVKM. There are 14 residues in the CDR3. Here the CDR3 DNA reads TGTGCCAGCAGTTTAGGGGGCGCCGACTATGGCTACACCTTC. This gives the protein CASSLGGADYGYTF.

The chain uses TRBV9 and TRBJ1-2; D may be TRBD1 (6 bases). Germline CDR1 and CDR2: SGDLS and YYNGEE. The CDR3 covers 14 residues. V dropped 1 base and J dropped 7 bases, with 14 bases sitting between them. The CDR3 DNA reads as TGTGCCAGCAGCGTACGGGACACCTGGCTTGGCTACACCTTC. Translating gives CASSVRDTWLGYTF.

V is TRBV5-1 and J is TRBJ2-2; 7 nucleotides match TRBD1. Germline loops: CDR1 SGHRS, CDR2 YFSETQ. The V gene end was trimmed by 3 bases and the J gene end by 3 bases; junction bases not matched to a gene: 8. CDR3 length: 16 residues. CDR3 residues: CASSSNTGVDTGELFF. The CDR3 DNA follows: TGCGCCAGCAGCTCCAATACAGGGGTCGACACCGGGGAGCTGTTTTTT.

The V and J genes are TRBV4-1 and TRBJ2-2, with 11 nucleotides matching TRBD2. CDR1 is MGHRA, CDR2 YSYEKL, per germline. V trimming: 4 bases; J trimming: 8 bases; junction bases outside the gene matches: 9. The CDR3 spans 16 residues. CDR3 amino acids: CASSLRLAGPQGELFF. CDR3 nucleotide sequence: TGCGCCAGCAGCCTTCGACTAGCGGGGCCCCAAGGGGAGCTGTTTTTT.

The chain has TRBV19 and TRBJ2-3; 8 bases line up with TRBD1. The CDR3 extends over 16 amino acids. Germline trimming cut 1 base from V and 4 bases from J; bases unmatched to any gene: 7. Germline V gene lookup returns CDR1 LNHDA and CDR2 SQIVND (reference sequence). In nucleotides, the CDR3 is TGTGCCAGTAGTATAGGCGGACAGGGAACGTCAGATACGCAGTATTTT. Its protein product is CASSIGGQGTSDTQYF.

This rearrangement joins TRBV6-1 to TRBJ1-6, with D maybe TRBD1 (5 bases). From germline, CDR1 is MNHNS and CDR2 SASEGT. V was trimmed by 2 bases and J by 10 bases, leaving 9 bases between them. This CDR3 is 13 amino acids long. The CDR3 DNA sequence: TGTGCCAGCAGTGAACAGGGAAGGTCACCCCTCCACTTT. It encodes CASSEQGRSPLHF.

This clone was found a few times. This chain joins TRBV15 and TRBJ2-7; 9 bases agree with TRBD1. The length of the CDR3 is 15 residues. Germline V gene lookup returns CDR1 LNHNV and CDR2 YYDKDF (reference sequence). With 3 bases clipped from V and 3 bases from J, the junction kept 6 bases outside the gene matches. The chain's CDR3 is CATSRERDRDYEQYF. The CDR3 DNA reads TGTGCCACCAGCAGGGAGCGGGACAGGGACTACGAGCAGTACTTC.

The CDR3: CASSLGRSPNTGELFF. The CDR3 nucleotides read TGTGCCAGCAGTTTGGGCAGGTCACCGAACACCGGGGAGCTGTTTTTT. The chain is built from TRBV9 and TRBJ2-2; no definite D call. The germline gives CDR1 SGDLS, CDR2 YYNGEE. The length of the CDR3 is 16 residues. Trimming took off 5 bases at V and 0 bases at J, with 14 bases between the two ends.

The gene calls are TRBV2 and TRBJ2-1, with a possible D match to TRBD2 (5 bases). CDR1 is SNHLY and CDR2 is FYNNEI in the germline V gene. Trimming removed 0 bases from V and 6 bases from J, with 6 bases in between. The CDR3 has 13 residues. In nucleotides, the CDR3 is TGTGCCAGCAGTGAAGCAGGGAGCAATGAGCAGTTCTTC. It encodes CASSEAGSNEQFF.

J is TRBJ1-5 and V is TRBV19; D not resolved. This CDR3 region has 14 residues. CDR1 is LNHDA and CDR2 is SQIVND in the germline V gene (reference sequence). Trimming left V 4 bases short and J 1 base short, with 8 bases between. For the CDR3, the DNA is TGTGCCAGTAGTAGCGTAGAGAGCAATCAGCCCCAGCATTTT. It is translated as CASSSVESNQPQHF. The variable domain in full, completed from reference TRBV19 and TRBJ1-5, reads DGGITQSPKYLFRKEGQNVTLSCEQNLNHDAMYWYRQDPGQGLRLIYYSQIVNDFQKGDIAEGYSVSREKKESFPLTVTSAQKNPTAFYLCASSSVESNQPQHFGDGTRLSIL.

V usage is TRBV30 and J usage is TRBJ1-1; 7 bases line up with TRBD1. The CDR3 has 14 amino acids. V lost 5 bases to trimming and J lost 0 bases; unmatched junction nucleotides: 6. From germline, CDR1 is GTSNPN and CDR2 SVGIG (reference sequence). CDR3 loop: CAWETGHLNTEAFF. The CDR3 DNA reads as TGTGCCTGGGAGACAGGGCATCTGAACACTGAAGCTTTCTTT.

V usage is TRBV6-5 and J usage is TRBJ2-1, with TRBD2 matching over 11 bases. Trimming at V came to 4 bases and at J to 4 bases, leaving 3 bases not matched to a gene. This CDR3 has 15 residues. CDR1 is MNHEY and CDR2 is SVGAGI in the germline V gene. CDR3 region: CASSFGTSGYNEQFF. The CDR3 nucleotides are TGTGCCAGCAGTTTCGGGACTAGCGGATACAATGAGCAGTTCTTC.